This entry lists 16 T cell receptor beta chains sequenced from one sample in a study of human thymus T cells. TCRdb's table, derived via immunoSEQ multiplex PCR, lists solely in-frame clones and lacks some. This table has around 130,000 clones, over 85% appearing once. During corrective heart surgery, resections were taken, and the thymus tissue came from them. The sequencing input was thymus tissue. Receptors were obtained from a boy younger than two with a congenital heart defect but otherwise immunologically healthy.

In DNA, the CDR3 is TGTGCCAGCAGCCAAGATCTGAAGCAGGGTCAAGAGACCCAGTACTTC. It yields the protein CASSQDLKQGQETQYF. V and J are TRBV14 and TRBJ2-5, with TRBD1 as a possible D gene (5 bases). V lost 0 bases to trimming and J lost 2 bases, with 13 bases between them. Germline CDR1 SGHDN, CDR2 FVKESK. This CDR3 has 16 residues.

The chain joins TRBV23-1 to TRBJ2-1; D gene uncertain. TRBV23-1 is assigned to the ORF class and has an uncertain function. The CDR3 is 18 amino acids. V was shortened by 2 bases and J by 2 bases, with 19 bases between the two germline ends. CDR3 in amino acids: CASSQMSSPGGTYNEQFF. CDR3 nucleotides: TGCGCCAGCAGTCAAATGTCTTCACCGGGCGGCACCTACAATGAGCAGTTCTTC.

The rearrangement uses TRBV21-1 and TRBJ2-3; the table's D gene call, TRBD1, was not cross checked with the DNA. TRBV21-1 has pseudogene status. This CDR3 contains 14 residues. In nucleotides, the CDR3 is TGTGCCAGCAGCAAAGGGGCTAGCACAGATACGCAGTATTTT. The encoded protein is CASSKGASTDTQYF.

The chain employs TRBV10-1 and TRBJ2-3; TRBD1 or TRBD2 may be the D gene (5 bases each). CDR1 is WNHNN, CDR2 SYGVQD, per germline (reference sequence). This CDR3 has 12 residues. Trimming left V 6 bases short and J 8 bases short, with 12 bases between. DNA for the CDR3: TGCGCCAGCAGGGGACGTCAGGCTACGCAGTATTTT. Translated: CASRGRQATQYF.

The chain links TRBV6-4 to TRBJ2-1; either TRBD1 or TRBD2 may fit D (5 bases each). Germline CDR1 reads MRHNA; CDR2 reads SNTAGT. Trimming removed 1 base from V and 10 bases from J, with 11 bases in between. This CDR3 is 13 amino acids long. The CDR3, as DNA: TGTGCCAGCAGTGACTGGGGCAGGGAGGAGCAGTTCTTC. The encoded protein is CASSDWGREEQFF.

The chain joins TRBV9 to TRBJ1-3; D is unclear. There are 15 residues in the CDR3. The germline V and J ends were trimmed by 4 bases and 2 bases, with 13 bases remaining between them. Germline CDR1 SGDLS, CDR2 YYNGEE. The chain's CDR3 is CASSPRRGAGNTIYF. The CDR3 DNA reads TGTGCCAGCAGCCCCCGCCGCGGGGCTGGAAACACCATATATTTT.

The chain joins TRBV5-4 to TRBJ2-3; no firm D call. CDR3 length equals 14 residues. V was cut by 6 bases and J by 2 bases, with 13 bases left in between. Germline CDR1 reads SGHNT; CDR2 reads YYREEE (reference sequence). CDR3 DNA: TGTGCCAGCACCGATGGCTCCCCCACAGATACGCAGTATTTT. This gives the protein CASTDGSPTDTQYF.

The chain joins TRBV28 to TRBJ2-1; 8 nucleotides align to TRBD2. The CDR3 is 15 amino acids. Germline V gene lookup returns CDR1 MDHEN and CDR2 SYDVKM. The V and J ends lost 6 bases and 6 bases, in that order; junction bases with no gene match: 10. CDR3 sequence (DNA): TGTGCCAGCAGCCCCGCGGGGGGCGGGGCCAATGAGCAGTTCTTC. Its translation is CASSPAGGGANEQFF.

This clone was recorded only once. The chain has TRBV11-2 and TRBJ2-5, with D possibly called TRBD1 or TRBD2 (5 bases each). The germline CDR1 and CDR2 sequences are SGHAT and FQNNGV. The CDR3 runs to 17 residues. V was pared by 2 bases and J by 5 bases, with 21 bases between. The CDR3 is CASSLRGAKGSEETQYF. As DNA, the CDR3 is TGTGCCAGCAGCTTAAGAGGGGCTAAGGGGTCGGAGGAGACCCAGTACTTC.

The chain employs TRBV7-9 and TRBJ2-5, with no clear D. Germline V gives CDR1 SEHNR, CDR2 FQNEAQ (reference sequence). V was pared by 2 bases and J by 5 bases, with 6 bases between. The CDR3 sequence is 12 residues long. The CDR3 region has the DNA TGTGCCAGCAGCTTACTGGGGGAGACCCAGTACTTC. Its protein product is CASSLLGETQYF.

The chain is built from TRBV30 and TRBJ2-3; D gene ambiguous. V was shortened by 4 bases and J by 6 bases, with 8 bases between the two germline ends. Germline CDR1 is GTSNPN and CDR2 is SVGIG (reference sequence). CDR3 length: 11 amino acids. CDR3 DNA sequence: TGTGCCTGGACGAGAATGGATACGCAGTATTTT. It is translated as CAWTRMDTQYF.

This chain joins TRBV7-9 and TRBJ2-1; 15 bases match TRBD2. The CDR3 consists of 16 residues. V trimming: 3 bases; J trimming: 7 bases; junction bases outside the gene matches: 4. CDR1 SEHNR and CDR2 FQNEAQ come from the germline V gene (reference sequence). CDR3: CASSLNGLAGGNEQFF. CDR3 sequence (DNA): TGTGCCAGCAGCTTGAATGGACTAGCGGGGGGGAATGAGCAGTTCTTC. The complete variable domain, with remaining parts taken from reference TRBV7-9 and TRBJ2-1, reads DTGVSQNPRHKITKRGQNVTFRCDPISEHNRLYWYRQTLGQGPEFLTYFQNEAQLEKSRLLSDRFSAERPKGSFSTLEIQRTEQGDSAMYLCASSLNGLAGGNEQFFGPGTRLTVL.

The V and J genes are TRBV10-3 and TRBJ1-1; maybe TRBD1 (5 bases). The ends were cut back, 10 bases at V and 5 bases at J, with 17 bases in the middle. CDR1 ENHRY and CDR2 SYGVKD come from the germline V gene. The CDR3 consists of 13 residues. CDR3 sequence reads: CATRIGARTEAFF. Written as DNA, the CDR3 is TGTGCCACGCGCATAGGGGCGAGGACTGAAGCTTTCTTT.

This sequence joins TRBV7-8 and TRBJ2-5, with D tentatively TRBD1 or TRBD2 (5 bases each). V was clipped by 0 bases and J by 7 bases, with 12 bases between them. Germline loops: CDR1 SGHVS, CDR2 FQNEAQ. The CDR3 sequence is 14 residues long. The CDR3 region is CASSLADTGGTQYF. CDR3 in DNA: TGTGCCAGCAGCTTAGCGGATACAGGAGGGACCCAGTACTTC. The whole variable domain, remainder taken from reference TRBV7-8 and TRBJ2-5, is GAGVSQSPRYKVAKRGQDVALRCDPISGHVSLFWYQQALGQGPEFLTYFQNEAQLDKSGLPSDRFFAERPEGSVSTLKIQRTQQEDSAVYLCASSLADTGGTQYFGPGTRLLVL.

CDR3 sequence (DNA): TGTGCCAGCTTGGTGCCTAGCACCGGGGAGCTGTTTTTT. This sequence encodes CASLVPSTGELFF. This chain connects TRBV27 to TRBJ2-2, with D unresolved. CDR3 length: 13 amino acids. Trimming pared 8 bases from V and 4 bases from J, leaving 11 bases between. Germline loops: CDR1 MNHEY, CDR2 SMNVEV (reference sequence).

The chain employs TRBV30 and TRBJ1-1; TRBD1 matches 7 bases. This CDR3 has 12 amino acids. Trimming cost V 3 bases and J 5 bases; bases outside gene matches: 3. The germline gives CDR1 GTSNPN, CDR2 SVGIG (reference sequence). In nucleotides, the CDR3 is TGTGCCTGGAGGCAGGGGGGGACTGAAGCTTTCTTT. Protein product: CAWRQGGTEAFF.